The 4 T cell receptor beta chains in this list originate from one sample, sequenced in a study of blood T cell repertoires in COVID-19. Profiling relied on immunoSEQ multiplex PCR, and the TCRdb table lists in-frame clones only, not all of them. Here the sample spans 250,000 to 300,000 clones, 88% being singletons. Sequencing input: peripheral blood. The receptors were sampled from a woman aged 30 to 39 who had recovered from COVID-19.

This chain connects TRBV3-1 (or the pseudogene TRBV3-2) to TRBJ2-1, with 7 bases fitting TRBD2. Germline CDR1 and CDR2: LGHDT and YNNKEL (reference sequence). The CDR3 is 14 amino acids. The V and J ends lost 8 bases and 5 bases, in that order; junction bases with no gene match: 9. CDR3 in DNA: TGTGCCAGCTCCCTGGGGGGGGTACACAATGAGCAGTTCTTC. Its protein is CASSLGGVHNEQFF.

The chain carries TRBV28 and TRBJ1-1, with 8 bases fitting TRBD1. CDR1 MDHEN and CDR2 SYDVKM come from the germline V gene. The CDR3 contains 15 residues. With V trimmed by 5 bases and J by 2 bases, 7 bases remained unmatched. Written as DNA, the CDR3 is TGTGCCAGCAGTGCTATTGGGACAGGCAACACTGAAGCTTTCTTT. Translating it yields CASSAIGTGNTEAFF. Full variable domain (missing parts from reference TRBV28 and TRBJ1-1): DVKVTQSSRYLVKRTGEKVFLECVQDMDHENMFWYRQDPGLGLRLIYFSYDVKMKEKGDIPEGYSVSREKKERFSLILESASTNQTSMYLCASSAIGTGNTEAFFGQGTRLTVV.

The CDR3 region is CASRDRASDTEAFF. The CDR3 DNA reads as TGTGCCAGCAGAGACAGGGCGTCGGACACTGAAGCTTTCTTT. The J gene is TRBJ1-1, the V gene TRBV6-5; 7 nucleotides match TRBD1. Germline V gene sequence: CDR1 MNHEY, CDR2 SVGAGI. J gave up 3 bases and V 6 bases, and 7 bases lay outside the gene matches. CDR3 length equals 14 residues.

DNA of the CDR3: TGTGCCAGCAGTTCAAGGGAGAATGAGCAGTTCTTC. Protein: CASSSRENEQFF. The rearrangement uses TRBV7-3 and TRBJ2-1, with D possibly being TRBD2 (5 bases). CDR1 is SGHTA, CDR2 FQGTGA, per germline. V dropped 6 bases and J dropped 7 bases, with 10 bases sitting between them. This CDR3 is built from 12 residues.